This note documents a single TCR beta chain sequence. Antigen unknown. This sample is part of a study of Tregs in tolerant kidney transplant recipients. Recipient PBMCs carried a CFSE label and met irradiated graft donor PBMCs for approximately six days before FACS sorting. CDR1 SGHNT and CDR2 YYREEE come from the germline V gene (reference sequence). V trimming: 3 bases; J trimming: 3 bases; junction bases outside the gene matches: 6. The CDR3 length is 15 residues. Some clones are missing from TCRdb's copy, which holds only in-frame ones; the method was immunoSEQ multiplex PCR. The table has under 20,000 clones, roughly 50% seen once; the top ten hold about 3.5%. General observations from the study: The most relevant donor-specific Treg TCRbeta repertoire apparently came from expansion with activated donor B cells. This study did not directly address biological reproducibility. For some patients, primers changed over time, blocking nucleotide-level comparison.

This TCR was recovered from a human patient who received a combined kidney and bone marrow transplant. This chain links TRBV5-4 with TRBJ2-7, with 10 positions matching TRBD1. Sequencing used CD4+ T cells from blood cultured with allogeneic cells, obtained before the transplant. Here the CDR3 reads CASSSGQGVVYEQYF. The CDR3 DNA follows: TGTGCCAGCAGCTCCGGACAGGGGGTAGTCTACGAGCAGTACTTC.